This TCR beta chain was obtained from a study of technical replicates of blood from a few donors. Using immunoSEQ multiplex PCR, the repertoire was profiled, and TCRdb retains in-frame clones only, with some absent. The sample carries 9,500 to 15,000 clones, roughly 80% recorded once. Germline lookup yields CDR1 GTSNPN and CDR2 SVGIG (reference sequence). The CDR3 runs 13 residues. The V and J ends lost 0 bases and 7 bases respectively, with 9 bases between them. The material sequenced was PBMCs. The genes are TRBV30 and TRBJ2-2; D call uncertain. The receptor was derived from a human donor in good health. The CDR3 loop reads CAWSVLENGELFF. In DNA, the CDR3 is TGTGCCTGGAGTGTGTTGGAGAACGGGGAGCTGTTTTTT.